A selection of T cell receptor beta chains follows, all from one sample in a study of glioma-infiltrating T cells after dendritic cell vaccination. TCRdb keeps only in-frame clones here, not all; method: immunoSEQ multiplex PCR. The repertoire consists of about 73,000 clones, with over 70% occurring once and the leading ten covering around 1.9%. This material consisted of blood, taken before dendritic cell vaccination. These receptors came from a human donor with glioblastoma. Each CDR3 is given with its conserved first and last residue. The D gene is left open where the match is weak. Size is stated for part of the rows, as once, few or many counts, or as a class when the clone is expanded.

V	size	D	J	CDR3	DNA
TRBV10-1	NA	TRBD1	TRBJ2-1	CASIRPQKRGLGQFF	TGCGCCAGCATCCGCCCCCAAAAAAGGGGGCTGGGGCAGTTCTTC
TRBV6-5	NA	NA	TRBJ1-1	CASRVSGTQNTEAFF	TGTGCCAGCAGGGTATCCGGGACACAGAACACTGAAGCTTTCTTT
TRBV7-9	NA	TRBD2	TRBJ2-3	CASTLAGASDTQYF	TGTGCCAGCACTCTAGCGGGAGCGTCGGATACGCAGTATTTT
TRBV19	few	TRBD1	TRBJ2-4	CASSTTGAKNIQYF	TGTGCCAGTAGCACAACAGGGGCGAAAAACATTCAGTACTTC
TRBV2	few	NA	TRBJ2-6	CASSLSGANVLTF	TGTGCCAGCAGCCTCTCTGGGGCCAACGTCCTGACTTTC
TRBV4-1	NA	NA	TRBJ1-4	CASSQVATNEKLFF	TGCGCCAGCAGCCAAGTCGCAACTAATGAAAAACTGTTTTTT
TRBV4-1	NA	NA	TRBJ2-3	CASSQVSGSTDTQYF	TGCGCCAGCAGCCAAGTGAGCGGGAGCACAGATACGCAGTATTTT
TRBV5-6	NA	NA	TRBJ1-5	CASSSSWSVGGGQPQHF	TGTGCCAGCAGCTCCTCGTGGTCTGTCGGGGGAGGCCAGCCCCAGCATTTT
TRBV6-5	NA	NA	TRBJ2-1	CASSYSGTYYNEQFF	TGTGCCAGCAGTTACTCGGGGACATACTACAATGAGCAGTTCTTC
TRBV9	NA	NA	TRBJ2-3	CASSVGGILTDTQYF	TGTGCCAGCAGCGTAGGCGGGATCCTCACAGATACGCAGTATTTT
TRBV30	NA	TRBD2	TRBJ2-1	CAWSGTSGRLWEQFF	TGTGCCTGGAGCGGGACTAGCGGGAGGTTGTGGGAGCAGTTCTTC
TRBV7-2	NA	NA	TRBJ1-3	CASSPGTTGNTIYF	TGTGCCAGCAGCCCAGGGACAACTGGAAACACCATATATTTT
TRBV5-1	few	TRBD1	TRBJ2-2	CASSGQEYTGELFF	TGCGCCAGCAGCGGACAGGAATACACCGGGGAGCTGTTTTTT
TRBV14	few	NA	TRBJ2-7	CASSPFGRPYEQYF	TGTGCCAGCAGCCCTTTTGGGCGACCCTACGAGCAGTACTTC
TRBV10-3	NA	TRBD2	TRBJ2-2	CAISESITSGSKEELFF	TGTGCCATCAGTGAGTCTATAACTAGCGGGAGCAAGGAGGAGCTGTTTTTT
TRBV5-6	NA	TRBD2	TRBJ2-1	CASSGTTSGRFF	TGTGCCAGCAGCGGCACTACTAGCGGTCGGTTCTTC
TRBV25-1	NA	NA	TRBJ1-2	CASSAYVEGLDGYTF	TGTGCCAGCAGTGCCTATGTGGAGGGGCTCGATGGCTACACCTTC
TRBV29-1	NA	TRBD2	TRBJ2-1	CSVERGGGYNEQFF	TGCAGCGTTGAACGCGGGGGGGGATACAATGAGCAGTTCTTC
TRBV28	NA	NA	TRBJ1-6	CASSPSLGDNSPLHF	TGTGCCAGCAGCCCTAGTTTGGGAGATAATTCACCCCTCCACTTT
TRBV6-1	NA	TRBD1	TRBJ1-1	CATWTGLNTEAFF	TGTGCCACCTGGACAGGGTTGAACACTGAAGCTTTCTTT
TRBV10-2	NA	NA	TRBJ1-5	CASSVRLGDQPQHF	TGCGCCAGCAGTGTTCGCCTAGGTGATCAGCCCCAGCATTTT
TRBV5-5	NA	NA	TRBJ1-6	CASSPTGLGGGTYNSPLHF	TGTGCCAGCAGCCCTACAGGGTTGGGCGGCGGTACTTATAATTCACCCCTCCACTTT
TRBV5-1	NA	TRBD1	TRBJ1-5	CASSLGTGVGGQPQHF	TGCGCCAGCAGCCTTGGCACAGGGGTGGGAGGTCAGCCCCAGCATTTT
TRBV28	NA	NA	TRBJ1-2	CASSLQRAGGYTF	TGTGCCAGCAGTTTACAGAGGGCGGGGGGCTACACCTTC
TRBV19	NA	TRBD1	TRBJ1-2	CASSIEGQQSGGYTF	TGTGCCAGTAGTATCGAGGGACAGCAGTCGGGTGGCTACACCTTC
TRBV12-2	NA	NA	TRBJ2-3	CASRLGRGATDTQYF	TGTGCAAGTCGCTTAGGGCGGGGGGCCACAGATACGCAGTATTTT
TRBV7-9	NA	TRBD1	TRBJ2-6	CASSLGTGVSGANVLTF	TGTGCCAGCAGCCTAGGGACAGGGGTTTCTGGGGCCAACGTCCTGACTTTC
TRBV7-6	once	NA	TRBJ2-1	CASSLDPGEENEQFF	TGTGCCAGCAGCTTAGATCCGGGAGAAGAGAATGAGCAGTTCTTC
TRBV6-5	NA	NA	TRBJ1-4	CASSRQVTTNEKLFF	TGTGCCAGCAGTCGACAGGTCACAACTAATGAAAAACTGTTTTTT
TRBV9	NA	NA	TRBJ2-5	CASSVEAFPPETQYF	TGTGCCAGCAGCGTAGAAGCCTTCCCCCCAGAGACCCAGTACTTC